The 5 T cell receptor beta chains below all came from one sample that was sequenced in a study of control samples from healthy donors and cancer patients. Repertoires were generated with immunoSEQ multiplex PCR, while TCRdb's copy carries only in-frame clones and drops some. The sample carries tens of thousands of clones, approximately 90% recorded once. The sample consisted of blood. These receptors all come from a woman between 45 and 60 years old in good health.

This sequence joins TRBV6-5 and TRBJ2-1; TRBD2 might be the D (7 bases). CDR1 and CDR2 from the germline V gene are MNHEY and SVGAGI. The CDR3 runs 12 residues. The V end lost 7 bases, the J end lost 9 bases, and 13 bases lay between the germline ends. The CDR3 region is CASIGGGGEQFF. The CDR3 DNA reads as TGTGCCAGCATAGGGGGGGGAGGTGAGCAGTTCTTC.

This chain links TRBV28 with TRBJ1-2; D call uncertain. Trimming cost V 8 bases and J 5 bases, with 15 bases left between them. CDR1 and CDR2 from the germline V gene are MDHEN and SYDVKM. CDR3 length: 13 amino acids. The DNA for the CDR3 is TGTGCCAGCTGGAGCGGGATCTTTTATGGCTACACCTTC. This gives the protein CASWSGIFYGYTF.

A single count supports this clone. The chain links TRBV2 to TRBJ2-3, with 8 positions matching TRBD2. With V trimmed by 5 bases and J by 4 bases, 8 bases remained unmatched. From germline, CDR1 is SNHLY and CDR2 FYNNEI. This CDR3 comprises 15 residues. The CDR3 DNA follows: TGTGCCAGCAGTCTATGGGACGGGGGGGCAGATACGCAGTATTTT. This encodes CASSLWDGGADTQYF.

This chain links TRBV30 with TRBJ1-1; 7 bases map to TRBD1. CDR3 length: 13 amino acids. V shed 0 bases, J shed 10 bases, and the junction held 8 bases outside the gene matches. Germline CDR1 GTSNPN, CDR2 SVGIG (reference sequence). This CDR3 is CAWSVSGGLAAFF. The CDR3 DNA sequence: TGTGCCTGGAGTGTTTCAGGGGGTTTAGCAGCTTTCTTT.

The rearrangement joins TRBV5-5 to TRBJ2-7; no clear D gene. The germline V gene encodes CDR1 SGHKS and CDR2 YYEKEE (reference sequence). The CDR3 covers 14 residues. Trimming cost V 4 bases and J 3 bases, with 14 bases left between them. CDR3 coding DNA: TGTGCCAGCAGCACCGTTGGACGGAGCTACGAGCAGTACTTC. Translating gives CASSTVGRSYEQYF.